These 5 T cell receptor beta chains share one sample of origin, sequenced in a study of T-cell reconstitution after alpha-beta-depleted transplantation in children. Preparation of the TCRbeta library involved a method that used unique molecular identifiers. TCRdb redid the calling of the PCR reads with MiXCR, one entry per CDR3 protein. Here the sample spans hundreds of thousands of distinct CDR3 sequences, about 12% being singletons. Sequenced material: PBMCs, taken before TCRalphabeta/CD19-depleted stem cell transplant. These receptors were collected from a girl aged 2 to 9 with congenital amegakaryocytic thrombocytopenia, due to receive a stem cell transplant.

This clonotype was seen repeatedly, ten times or more. The rearrangement joins TRBV5-1 to TRBJ2-2; D gene unclear. V dropped 4 bases and J dropped 5 bases, with 9 bases sitting between them. This CDR3 spans 13 amino acids. CDR1 and CDR2 from the germline V gene are SGHRS and YFSETQ. This CDR3 is CASSQAETGELFF. The DNA for the CDR3 is TGCGCCAGCAGCCAGGCGGAAACCGGGGAGCTGTTTTTT.

This clonotype was counted ten times or more. The chain combines TRBV11-2 with TRBJ2-1; no reliable D call. The CDR3 has 11 amino acids. Germline V gives CDR1 SGHAT, CDR2 FQNNGV. Trimming took 4 bases from V and 10 from J, leaving 8 bases between them. CDR3 coding DNA: TGTGCCAGCAGCTGGAGACGAGAGCAGTTCTTC. Protein: CASSWRREQFF.

This clonotype was recorded once. This may be a read error, as it is one base from a much larger clone. V and J are TRBV7-9 and TRBJ1-2; D not certain. The V gene's germline CDR1 is SEHNR and CDR2 FQNEAQ (reference sequence). The CDR3 covers 13 residues. The CDR3 is CASSGVGWNGDTF. CDR3 DNA: TGTGCCAGCTCAGGTGTAGGCTGGAATGGCGACACCTTC.

This clonotype was counted ten times or more. This chain uses TRBV10-3 with TRBJ2-5, with 7 positions matching TRBD1. The CDR3 extends over 13 amino acids. Trimming took 6 bases from V and 3 from J; bases not matched to a gene: 4. Germline V lookup: CDR1 ENHRY, CDR2 SYGVKD. CDR3 DNA sequence: TGTGCCATCAGCCTCGGGACAGAAGAGACCCAGTACTTC. It codes for CAISLGTEETQYF.

This clonotype was recorded a few times. The J gene is TRBJ2-7, the V gene TRBV9; D not resolved. Germline CDR1 is SGDLS and CDR2 is YYNGEE. Trimming took off 4 bases at V and 2 bases at J, with 13 bases between the two ends. CDR3 length: 14 residues. The CDR3 sequence is CASSPLRAPYEQYF. The CDR3 DNA follows: TGTGCCAGCAGCCCGCTCCGGGCCCCCTACGAGCAGTACTTC.